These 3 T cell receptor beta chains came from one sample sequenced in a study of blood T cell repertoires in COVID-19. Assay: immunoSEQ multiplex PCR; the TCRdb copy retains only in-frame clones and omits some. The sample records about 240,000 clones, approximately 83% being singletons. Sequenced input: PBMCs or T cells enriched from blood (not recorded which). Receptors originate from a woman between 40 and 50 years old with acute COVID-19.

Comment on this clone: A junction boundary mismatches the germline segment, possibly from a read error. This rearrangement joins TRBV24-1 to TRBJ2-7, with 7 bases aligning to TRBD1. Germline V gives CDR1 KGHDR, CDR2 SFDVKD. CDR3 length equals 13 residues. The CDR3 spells CVTSKTGTYEQYF. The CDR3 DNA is TGTGTCACCAGCAAGACAGGGACGTACGAGCAGTACTTC.

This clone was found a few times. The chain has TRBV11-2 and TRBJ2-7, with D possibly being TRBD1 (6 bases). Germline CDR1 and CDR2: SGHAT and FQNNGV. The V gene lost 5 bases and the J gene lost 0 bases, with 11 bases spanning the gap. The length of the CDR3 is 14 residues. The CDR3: CASSADRNSYEQYF. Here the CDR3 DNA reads TGTGCCAGCAGCGCTGACAGGAACTCCTACGAGCAGTACTTC. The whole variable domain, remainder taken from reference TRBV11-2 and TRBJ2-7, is EAGVAQSPRYKIIEKRQSVAFWCNPISGHATLYWYQQILGQGPKLLIQFQNNGVVDDSQLPKDRFSAERLKGVDSTLKIQPAKLEDSAVYLCASSADRNSYEQYFGPGTRLTVT.

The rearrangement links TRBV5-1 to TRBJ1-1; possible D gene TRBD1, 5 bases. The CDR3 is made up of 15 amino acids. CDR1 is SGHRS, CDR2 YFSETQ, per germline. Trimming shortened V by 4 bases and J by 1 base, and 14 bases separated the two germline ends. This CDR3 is CASSPDTLGNTEAFF. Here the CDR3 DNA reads TGCGCCAGCAGCCCGGACACCCTGGGGAACACTGAAGCTTTCTTT.